These 26 T cell receptor beta chains were sequenced from one sample in a study of CD8 T cells in Susac syndrome. It was with random hexamers that roughly 0.45 to 1 ug RNA was reverse transcribed. In TCRdb, the immunoSEQ multiplex PCR reads were re-called with MiXCR into one record per CDR3 protein. This table has 150,000 or so distinct CDR3 sequences, 85% to 95% appearing once. Material for sequencing was CD4+ T cells from PBMCs. These receptors came from a human donor with Susac syndrome.

This chain uses TRBV20-1 with TRBJ2-4, with TRBD1 matching over 11 bases. Germline V gene data show CDR1 as DFQATT and CDR2 as SNEGSKA (reference sequence). The V segment lost 3 bases and the J segment 9 bases; nucleotides outside the gene matches: 7. The CDR3 sequence is 14 residues long. CDR3 loop: CSASWGQGVGIQYF. The CDR3 coding sequence is TGCAGTGCTAGCTGGGGACAGGGGGTTGGCATTCAGTACTTC.

The gene calls are TRBV23-1 and TRBJ1-2; 10 bases fit TRBD1. TRBV23-1 is flagged as an ORF with uncertain function. CDR3 length: 17 amino acids. J lost 4 bases, V lost 3 bases, and 11 bases had no gene match. The CDR3 here is CASSHWVPGQGSYGYTF. In nucleotides, the CDR3 is TGCGCCAGCAGTCACTGGGTCCCGGGACAGGGGAGCTATGGCTACACCTTC.

The chain combines TRBV7-9 with TRBJ2-3; 10 bases align to TRBD2. The V segment lost 8 bases and the J segment 5 bases; nucleotides outside the gene matches: 1. The CDR3 has 12 residues. Germline V gives CDR1 SEHNR, CDR2 FQNEAQ (reference sequence). The CDR3 DNA is TGTGCCAGCCTAGCGGGGGAAGATACGCAGTATTTT. Encoded protein: CASLAGEDTQYF.

The chain is built from TRBV6-1 and TRBJ2-1; no firm D call. CDR1 MNHNS and CDR2 SASEGT come from the germline V gene. The CDR3 covers 13 residues. Deletions cut 8 bases from V and 1 base from J, with 9 bases between. The CDR3 sequence: CASQRTSYNEQFF. The CDR3 nucleotides are TGTGCCAGCCAGCGTACTTCCTACAATGAGCAGTTCTTC.

This sequence joins TRBV9 and TRBJ2-2; D not certain. The CDR3 has 15 amino acids. The germline V and J ends were trimmed by 2 bases and 1 base, with 9 bases remaining between them. CDR1 and CDR2 (germline): SGDLS, YYNGEE. CDR3 coding DNA: TGTGCCAGCAGCGTGTATGCTAAGAACACCGGGGAGCTGTTTTTT. Residues: CASSVYAKNTGELFF.

The genes are TRBV5-4 and TRBJ2-3, with D perhaps matching TRBD2 (5 bases). This CDR3 is built from 15 residues. The V and J ends lost 0 bases and 0 bases respectively, with 8 bases between them. Per germline, CDR1 SGHNT and CDR2 YYREEE (reference sequence). CDR3 nucleotide sequence: TGTGCCAGCAGCTTGGCGAGGAGGAGCACAGATACGCAGTATTTT. Residues: CASSLARRSTDTQYF.

CDR3 amino acids: CSARGWQGGIEQYF. The CDR3 DNA reads as TGCAGTGCTAGAGGGTGGCAGGGAGGAATCGAGCAGTACTTC. The rearrangement links TRBV20-1 to TRBJ2-7; possible D gene TRBD2, 6 bases. This CDR3 is built from 14 residues. Trimming took 1 base from V and 6 from J, leaving 16 bases between them. Germline V gene sequence: CDR1 DFQATT, CDR2 SNEGSKA (reference sequence).

CDR3 sequence: CSARVYQGGYTF. Here the CDR3 DNA reads TGCAGTGCTAGAGTCTACCAGGGAGGCTACACCTTC. The chain employs TRBV20-1 and TRBJ1-2; tentatively, D is TRBD1 (5 bases). The ends were cut back, 1 base at V and 8 bases at J, with 11 bases in the middle. CDR3 length: 12 amino acids. Germline V CDR1 and CDR2: DFQATT, SNEGSKA (reference sequence).

The rearrangement joins TRBV28 to TRBJ2-3, with unresolved D. The CDR3 has 12 residues. Germline CDR1 is MDHEN and CDR2 is SYDVKM. V lost 6 bases, J lost 4 bases, and 8 bases lay in between. The CDR3 region has the DNA TGTGCCAGCAGGGGATTCCCAGATACGCAGTATTTT. Protein: CASRGFPDTQYF.

The chain links TRBV20-1 to TRBJ2-1; D might be TRBD1 (5 bases). V was pared by 3 bases and J by 4 bases, with 10 bases between. The CDR3 has 13 residues. Looked up from germline, CDR1 is DFQATT and CDR2 is SNEGSKA (reference sequence). The CDR3 nucleotides read TGCAGTGCTAGTAGGGGTTTTTACAATGAGCAGTTCTTC. Translation gives CSASRGFYNEQFF.

V and J are TRBV14 and TRBJ2-4; D is ambiguous. This CDR3 is built from 11 residues. Trimming cost V 4 bases and J 6 bases, with 4 bases left between them. CDR1 and CDR2 (germline): SGHDN, FVKESK. This CDR3 is CASSPGNIQYF. The CDR3 DNA reads TGTGCCAGCAGCCCAGGAAACATTCAGTACTTC.

In DNA, the CDR3 is TGTGCCGCGGGGGGGCAAAGGGAGCCCCAGCATTTT. Encoded protein: CAAGGQREPQHF. The rearrangement links TRBV28 to TRBJ1-5, with a tentative D call TRBD1 (6 bases). This CDR3 is 12 amino acids long. Germline CDR1 reads MDHEN; CDR2 reads SYDVKM. V lost 11 bases and J lost 8, with 16 bases in between.

The rearrangement uses TRBV5-1 and TRBJ2-3; D unclear. V lost 4 bases to trimming and J lost 4 bases, with 16 bases between them. CDR1 and CDR2 (germline): SGHRS, YFSETQ. The CDR3 is 15 residues long. CDR3 sequence: CASSPDPPPADTQYF. The CDR3 DNA follows: TGCGCCAGCAGCCCGGATCCCCCCCCCGCAGATACGCAGTATTTT.

The chain has TRBV23-1 and TRBJ2-3; TRBD1 is a possible D gene (5 bases). TRBV23-1 belongs to the ORF category, with a function that is uncertain. The CDR3 covers 17 residues. The V end was cut by 4 bases, the J end by 8 bases, with 25 bases between. The CDR3 here is CASSRGLLLLGSGTQYF. The DNA of the CDR3 is TGCGCCAGCAGTCGGGGCCTCCTTCTTCTTGGTTCGGGTACGCAGTATTTT.

The chain is built from TRBV5-6 and TRBJ1-2, with D possibly TRBD1 on 5 matching bases. Germline-derived CDR1 and CDR2 are SGHDT and YYEEEE. The CDR3 spans 15 residues. The germline V and J ends were trimmed by 3 bases and 5 bases, with 17 bases remaining between them. The DNA for the CDR3 is TGTGCCAGCAGCTCCAGCAGGGATGGAGGGTATGGCTACACCTTC. This codes for CASSSSRDGGYGYTF.

The chain combines TRBV5-1 with TRBJ1-1, with TRBD1 matching 12 bases. The CDR3 runs to 15 residues. The germline V gene has CDR1 SGHRS and CDR2 YFSETQ. The trim removed 7 bases at V and 3 bases at J, leaving 7 bases unmatched. CDR3: CASCRGQGAYTEAFF. In nucleotides, the CDR3 is TGCGCCAGCTGCCGGGGACAGGGGGCCTACACTGAAGCTTTCTTT.

This chain connects TRBV5-4 to TRBJ2-6; tentative D call: TRBD2 (6 bases). This CDR3 is 15 amino acids long. CDR1 is SGHNT and CDR2 is YYREEE in the germline V gene (reference sequence). The V and J ends lost 6 bases and 0 bases respectively, with 10 bases between them. The CDR3 coding sequence is TGTGCCAGCAAGCTCGGGAGCTCTGGGGCCAACGTCCTGACTTTC. It specifies CASKLGSSGANVLTF.

In this sample, this clonotype turned up once. The chain is built from TRBV27 and TRBJ1-5, with 10 bases identical to TRBD1. Trimming cost V 4 bases and J 3 bases; bases outside gene matches: 3. The CDR3 extends over 15 amino acids. In germline, CDR1 is MNHEY, CDR2 SMNVEV (reference sequence). This CDR3 reads CASSSGQGSNQPQHF. For the CDR3, the DNA is TGTGCCAGCAGTTCGGGACAGGGGTCCAATCAGCCCCAGCATTTT.

This rearrangement joins TRBV9 to TRBJ2-5; D call uncertain. Germline-derived CDR1 and CDR2 are SGDLS and YYNGEE. The CDR3 length is 13 residues. V dropped 0 bases and J dropped 5 bases, with 8 bases sitting between them. This CDR3 is CASSVDGRETQYF. The CDR3 DNA reads TGTGCCAGCAGCGTAGACGGTCGGGAGACCCAGTACTTC.

The gene calls are TRBV5-6 and TRBJ1-5; D perhaps matches TRBD1 (5 bases). V lost 0 bases to trimming and J lost 5 bases, with 6 bases between them. Germline-derived CDR1 and CDR2 are SGHDT and YYEEEE. The CDR3 sequence is 13 residues long. The CDR3 sequence is CASSLGQYQPQHF. The CDR3, as DNA: TGTGCCAGCAGCTTGGGACAGTATCAGCCCCAGCATTTT.

This sequence joins TRBV6-6 and TRBJ1-2, with D possibly matching TRBD1 (5 bases). Trimming pared 6 bases from V and 8 bases from J, leaving 16 bases between. CDR1 is MNHNY and CDR2 is SVGAGI in the germline V gene (reference sequence). The CDR3 extends over 13 amino acids. The CDR3 loop reads CASSPDTTGGYTF. Written as DNA, the CDR3 is TGTGCCAGCAGCCCGGACACGACGGGCGGCTACACCTTC.

This clonotype appeared once. This rearrangement joins TRBV12-5 to TRBJ1-4; D gene ambiguous. This CDR3 has 11 amino acids. Trimming left V 4 bases short and J 6 bases short, with 3 bases between. In germline, CDR1 is LGHNT, CDR2 FRNRAP. The CDR3 region is CASGSDEKLFF. The DNA for the CDR3 is TGTGCTAGTGGTTCGGATGAAAAACTGTTTTTT.

The CDR3 DNA is TGCGCCAGCAGTCTTCCTAACTCTGGAAACACCATATATTTT. This encodes CASSLPNSGNTIYF. This chain joins TRBV23-1 and TRBJ1-3; unclear D gene. TRBV23-1 is an open reading frame, and its role is uncertain. V was cut by 4 bases and J by 0 bases, with 7 bases left in between. This CDR3 is built from 14 residues.

This chain connects TRBV9 to TRBJ2-7, with 7 bases matching TRBD2. The CDR3 runs to 15 residues. V lost 0 bases and J lost 3; bases outside the gene matches: 6. Germline lookup yields CDR1 SGDLS and CDR2 YYNGEE. CDR3 DNA: TGTGCCAGCAGCGTAGGTTCTAGCGGTTACTACGAGCAGTACTTC. This translates into CASSVGSSGYYEQYF.

The chain links TRBV5-8 to TRBJ2-7, with 11 bases aligning to TRBD2. Trimming at V came to 4 bases and at J to 6 bases, leaving 6 bases not matched to a gene. CDR1 and CDR2 (germline): SGHTS, YDEGEE. The CDR3 has 14 amino acids. Written as DNA, the CDR3 is TGTGCCAGCAGCCTACTAGCGGGGGCCATCGAGCAGTACTTC. Protein sequence: CASSLLAGAIEQYF.

V usage is TRBV18 and J usage is TRBJ1-2, with D uncertain. Trimming left V 2 bases short and J 9 bases short, with 16 bases between. CDR3 length: 14 amino acids. Germline-derived CDR1 and CDR2 are KGHSH and LQKENI. In DNA form, the CDR3 reads TGTGCCAGCTCACCAGACGGACGGACCCGGAGCTACACCTTC. Its protein is CASSPDGRTRSYTF.